The 2 T cell receptor beta chains presented below share a single source sample, sequenced in a study of graft-versus-host responses after intestinal transplantation. TCRdb's table, derived via immunoSEQ multiplex PCR, lists solely in-frame clones and lacks some. The sample includes around 13,000 clones, roughly 93% seen only once; the top ten take approximately 4.8%. The starting material was PBMCs, obtained approximately 960 days after intestinal transplantation. The receptors originated from a human patient who received an intestinal transplant, so some T cells may come from the graft donor.

This clone showed up just once. The chain has TRBV10-3 and TRBJ1-3; tentative D call: TRBD1 (5 bases). The CDR3 sequence is 13 residues long. Trimming cost V 11 bases and J 4 bases, with 15 bases left between them. CDR1 and CDR2 (germline): ENHRY, SYGVKD. CDR3 sequence reads: CAARRAGGNTIYF. Here the CDR3 DNA reads TGTGCCGCCCGGCGGGCAGGGGGAAACACCATATATTTT.

The CDR3 nucleotides read TGTGCCATCAGTGATTCGGCAGATATAGCGTACGAGCAGTACTTC. It encodes CAISDSADIAYEQYF. The V call is TRBV10-3, the J call TRBJ2-7; possible D gene TRBD2, 5 bases. The CDR3 covers 15 residues. Trimming took 3 bases from V and 4 from J, leaving 16 bases between them. Germline loops: CDR1 ENHRY, CDR2 SYGVKD.